This T cell receptor beta chain is from a study of shared clonotypes between healthy human individuals. General observations from the study: Unshared clonotypes carried lower generation probabilities than those common to all four donors. Naive subsets, compared against memory subsets, generally had larger estimated richness values.

V dropped 3 bases and J dropped 4 bases, with 14 bases sitting between them. CDR1 and CDR2 from the germline V gene are SGHRS and YFSETQ. CDR3 size: 14 residues. Sequencing was performed with immunoSEQ multiplex PCR; in TCRdb, only in-frame clones are kept and a portion is missing. The sample holds roughly 1,600,000 clones; about 98.5% are singletons and the top ten take about 0.35%. For this clone: Its antigen is still unknown.

This TCR derives from a man aged 30-40 years in good health. Material for sequencing was naive CD4+ T cells sorted from blood. Subset noted: CD45RA+ positively selected. This chain links TRBV5-1 with TRBJ2-7; no clear D. The CDR3 region is CASSYTTASYEQYF. The CDR3 nucleotides are TGCGCCAGCAGCTACACCACAGCCTCATACGAGCAGTACTTC.